This is a list of T cell receptor beta chains from one sample in a study of shared T cell receptors in the human thymus. The table came from immunoSEQ multiplex PCR; TCRdb's copy has only in-frame clones and leaves some out. The sample yields under 700,000 clones, roughly 74% seen once. The same data also contributed to another study, on human thymus T cells.

Sequenced sample: thymocytes. Every receptor here comes from a boy under two years old with a congenital heart defect. CDR3s include the opening cysteine and the closing phenylalanine or tryptophan. The order of the fields is J gene, clone size, D gene, V gene, CDR3 protein, CDR3 DNA. D genes are given only for firm matches. Clone size appears in some rows only: once, few, many, or a class for an expanded clone.

TRBJ2-5 NA TRBD2 TRBV29-1 CSVVGRTSGSTRNWEETQYF TGCAGCGTTGTGGGGCGGACTAGCGGGAGCACTCGTAACTGGGAAGAGACCCAGTACTTC
TRBJ2-7 NA TRBD1 TRBV5-1 CASSRGPGQSYHEQYF TGCGCCAGCAGCCGGGGCCCGGGACAGTCTTACCACGAGCAGTACTTC
TRBJ2-7 NA NA TRBV2 CASIPGGGRDEQYF TGTGCCAGCATTCCAGGCGGGGGCAGGGACGAGCAGTACTTC
TRBJ2-1 NA NA TRBV14 CASSQVKQRYNEQFF TGTGCCAGCAGCCAAGTCAAGCAGCGATACAATGAGCAGTTCTTC
TRBJ2-7 NA TRBD2 TRBV2 CASRGLAGDLFWDEQYF TGTGCCAGCAGGGGCCTAGCGGGAGATCTGTTTTGGGACGAGCAGTACTTC
TRBJ2-1 NA NA TRBV28 CASSLWGLFDEQFF TGTGCCAGCAGTTTATGGGGCCTTTTTGATGAGCAGTTCTTC
TRBJ2-7 few NA TRBV4-1 CASSQDRGPYEQYF TGCGCCAGCAGCCAAGACAGGGGCCCCTACGAGCAGTACTTC
TRBJ2-7 NA NA TRBV19 CASSVDGAGEQYF TGTGCCAGTAGTGTGGACGGGGCGGGGGAGCAGTACTTC
TRBJ2-2 once NA TRBV9 CASSVAGQPTGELFF TGTGCCAGCAGCGTAGCTGGACAACCCACCGGGGAGCTGTTTTTT
TRBJ1-4 NA TRBD1 TRBV27 CASSPRRQGDEKLFF TGTGCCAGCAGTCCCCGGAGACAGGGTGATGAAAAACTGTTTTTT
TRBJ1-5 NA NA TRBV27 CASSPNRAGGPQHF TGTGCCAGCAGTCCGAACAGGGCTGGGGGGCCCCAGCATTTT
TRBJ2-7 NA NA TRBV27 CASSFSSPFYEQYF TGTGCCAGCAGTTTCTCGAGTCCTTTTTACGAGCAGTACTTC
TRBJ2-3 NA TRBD2 TRBV7-2 CASSLRTSGGCTDTQYF TGTGCCAGCAGCCTCCGGACTAGCGGGGGTTGCACAGATACGCAGTATTTT
TRBJ1-5 NA NA TRBV30 CAWSPDVGRDSNQPQHF TGTGCCTGGAGTCCGGACGTGGGGCGGGATAGCAATCAGCCCCAGCATTTT
TRBJ2-1 once NA TRBV20-1 CSARGCDEQFF TGCAGTGCTAGAGGGTGCGATGAGCAGTTCTTC
TRBJ2-2 NA NA TRBV12-5 CASGLVPPASAPNTGELFF TGTGCTAGTGGTTTGGTACCCCCTGCTAGCGCGCCGAACACCGGGGAGCTGTTTTTT
TRBJ1-2 once TRBD1 TRBV15 CATSITGALYGYAF TGTGCCACCAGCATAACAGGGGCCCTCTATGGCTACGCCTTC
TRBJ2-2 NA NA TRBV27 CAGEAGPTNTGELFF TGTGCCGGGGAGGCCGGGCCGACCAACACCGGGGAGCTGTTTTTT
TRBJ2-7 NA NA TRBV6-1 CASSEAYEQYF TGTGCCAGCAGCGAGGCCTACGAGCAGTACTTC
TRBJ1-1 NA TRBD1 TRBV28 CASIPQGVANTEAFF TGTGCCAGCATCCCACAGGGGGTCGCGAACACTGAAGCTTTCTTT
TRBJ2-1 few TRBD1 TRBV18 CASSPLVRDRGNEQFF TGTGCCAGCTCACCACTTGTACGGGACAGGGGCAATGAGCAGTTCTTC
TRBJ2-5 NA NA TRBV6-5 CASSYLGLRETQYF TGTGCCAGCAGTTACCTAGGTCTTCGAGAGACCCAGTACTTC
TRBJ2-4 few TRBD2 TRBV18 CASSTDWTGGKNIQYF TGTGCCAGCTCAACAGACTGGACGGGGGGCAAAAACATTCAGTACTTC
TRBJ2-2 few TRBD1 TRBV7-6 CASTGQGSTGELFF TGTGCCAGCACGGGACAGGGGAGCACCGGGGAGCTGTTTTTT
TRBJ1-1 NA NA TRBV19 CASSTGGVDTEAFF TGTGCCAGTAGTACAGGCGGGGTCGACACTGAAGCTTTCTTT
TRBJ1-2 NA NA TRBV9 CASSEPPGGTGYGYTF TGTGCCAGCAGCGAGCCCCCCGGAGGGACCGGATATGGCTACACCTTC
TRBJ2-1 NA NA TRBV6-1 CASSESANEQFF TGTGCCAGCAGTGAGAGCGCAAATGAGCAGTTCTTC
TRBJ2-7 NA TRBD1 TRBV6-9 CATMDREEQYF TGTGCCACCATGGACAGGGAGGAGCAGTACTTC
TRBJ1-5 once NA TRBV6-1 CATHGGLWNQPQHF TGTGCCACCCACGGGGGGCTATGGAATCAGCCCCAGCATTTT
TRBJ2-5 few TRBD2 TRBV7-9 CASSLGTSFTSQETQYF TGTGCCAGCAGCTTAGGGACTAGCTTTACGAGCCAAGAGACCCAGTACTTC
TRBJ1-4 NA TRBD1 TRBV30 CAWSPGQGKKLFF TGTGCCTGGAGTCCGGGACAGGGGAAAAAACTGTTTTTT
TRBJ2-1 NA NA TRBV5-6 CASSLGNHLVGEQFF TGTGCCAGCAGCCTCGGGAACCACCTCGTCGGGGAGCAGTTCTTC
TRBJ2-2 NA NA TRBV7-2 CASSQGPGVNGELFF TGTGCCAGCAGCCAAGGGCCGGGAGTAAACGGGGAGCTGTTTTTT
TRBJ2-6 NA TRBD2 TRBV5-1 CASSLGGGPGANVLTF TGCGCCAGCAGCCTGGGCGGGGGGCCCGGGGCCAACGTCCTGACTTTC
TRBJ2-2 NA NA TRBV5-1 CASSSGGGSGELFF TGCGCCAGCAGCTCCGGTGGGGGGAGCGGGGAGCTGTTTTTT
TRBJ2-1 few TRBD2 TRBV14 CASSLSGGQYNNEQFF TGTGCCAGCAGCCTCTCGGGAGGGCAGTATAATAATGAGCAGTTCTTC
TRBJ1-4 NA TRBD1 TRBV25-1 CASSGTPPGQLNEKLFF TGTGCCAGCAGTGGGACCCCCCCGGGACAGCTTAATGAAAAACTGTTTTTT
TRBJ1-5 NA NA TRBV6-5 CASRVLPGSNQPQHF TGTGCCAGCCGGGTCCTGCCCGGGAGCAATCAGCCCCAGCATTTT
TRBJ2-1 NA NA TRBV5-6 CASSLGGDNEQFF TGTGCCAGCAGCTTGGGGGGGGACAATGAGCAGTTCTTC
TRBJ1-5 NA NA TRBV4-3 CASSQDWMGPSQPQHF TGCGCCAGCAGCCAAGATTGGATGGGGCCGAGTCAGCCCCAGCATTTT
TRBJ1-2 NA TRBD1 TRBV7-2 CASSFPWDRESYYGYTF TGTGCCAGCAGCTTCCCCTGGGACAGGGAGTCTTACTATGGCTACACCTTC
TRBJ2-1 NA NA TRBV20-1 CSARLVDEQFF TGCAGTGCTAGGTTAGTGGATGAGCAGTTCTTC
TRBJ2-1 NA TRBD2 TRBV4-3 CASSQDLQRAGGQRRFF TGCGCCAGCAGCCAAGATCTTCAGAGAGCGGGAGGGCAAAGACGATTCTTC